This T cell receptor (beta chain) was recorded in a study of cytomegalovirus exposure and HLA in healthy donors. Healthy bone marrow donors supplied every sample. Study conclusions and caveats: In an earlier analysis, in some 540 donors, most V segments appeared productive either ~87% or ~30% of the time. An analysis that was carried out later associated some 17,000 TCR beta sequences with HLA alleles at 0.05 false discovery rate. Reportedly, TCR beta sequences accurately predicted HLA-A and HLA-B alleles in most subjects.

Turning to this clone: Its antigen is not known.

The PCR contained 60 Vbeta and 13 Jbeta primers. Only in-frame clones appear in the TCRdb table, and some are missing; sequencing was by immunoSEQ multiplex PCR. The data contain around 150,000 clones, approximately 80% of them seen just once; the ten biggest clones take up more than 3%. Trimming left V 4 bases short and J 0 bases short, with 13 bases between. Looked up from germline, CDR1 is MGHRA and CDR2 is YSYEKL. The CDR3 runs 16 residues. This clonotype originated in a man younger than 45 in good health and CMV-seropositive. This rearrangement joins TRBV4-1 to TRBJ1-3; D call uncertain. Material: PBMCs. Here the CDR3 reads CASSPRGTGSGNTIYF. CDR3 DNA: TGCGCCAGCAGCCCCCGGGGTACTGGCTCTGGAAACACCATATATTTT.